This T cell receptor beta chain was found in a study of control samples from healthy donors and cancer patients. Using immunoSEQ multiplex PCR, the repertoire was profiled, and TCRdb retains in-frame clones only, with some absent. The sample includes about 150,000 clones, about 94% of them seen just once. With V trimmed by 4 bases and J by 5 bases, 4 bases remained unmatched. CDR3 size: 14 residues. CDR1 is LGHNA, CDR2 YSLEER, per germline. Sequencing used blood. The TCR comes from a woman in her forties in good health. The chain has TRBV4-3 and TRBJ1-1; 10 bases line up with TRBD1. The CDR3: CASSLGQGITEAFF. In DNA, the CDR3 is TGCGCCAGCAGCCTGGGACAGGGGATTACTGAAGCTTTCTTT.